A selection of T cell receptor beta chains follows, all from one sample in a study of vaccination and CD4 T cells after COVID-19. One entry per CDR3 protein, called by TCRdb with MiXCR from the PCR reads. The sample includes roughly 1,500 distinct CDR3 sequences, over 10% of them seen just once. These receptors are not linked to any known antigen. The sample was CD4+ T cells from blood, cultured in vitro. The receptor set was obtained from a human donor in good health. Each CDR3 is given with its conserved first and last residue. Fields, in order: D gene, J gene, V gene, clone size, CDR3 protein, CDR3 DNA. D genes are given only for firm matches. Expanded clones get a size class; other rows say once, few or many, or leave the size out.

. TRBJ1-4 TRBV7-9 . CASSPRTQKLFF TGTGCCAGCAGCCCCCGGACTCAAAAACTGTTTTTT
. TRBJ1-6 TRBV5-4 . CASTSGRYNSPLHF TGTGCCAGCACCTCCGGGCGTTATAATTCACCCCTCCACTTT
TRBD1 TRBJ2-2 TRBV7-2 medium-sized CASSSGQVYTGELFF TGTGCCAGCAGCTCGGGACAGGTGTACACCGGGGAGCTGTTTTTT
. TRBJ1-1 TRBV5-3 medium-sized CARSPVGKVNTEAFF TGTGCCAGAAGCCCTGTGGGCAAAGTGAACACTGAAGCTTTCTTT
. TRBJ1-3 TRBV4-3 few CASSQGWGAEGNTIYF TGCGCCAGCAGCCAAGGATGGGGGGCGGAAGGAAACACCATATATTTT
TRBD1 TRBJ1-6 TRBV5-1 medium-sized CASSSQPGQTQPLHF TGCGCCAGCAGCTCACAACCGGGACAGACCCAACCCCTCCACTTT
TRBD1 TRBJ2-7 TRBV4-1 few CASSQVRRTGGYYEQYF TGCGCCAGCAGCCAAGTTCGCAGGACAGGGGGCTACTACGAGCAGTACTTC
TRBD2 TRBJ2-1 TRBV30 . CARWTSGSNNEQFF TGTGCCCGTTGGACTAGCGGGAGTAACAATGAGCAGTTCTTC
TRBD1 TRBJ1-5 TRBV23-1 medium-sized CASSTFTGADSNQPQHF TGCGCCAGCAGTACATTCACAGGGGCCGATAGCAATCAGCCCCAGCATTTT
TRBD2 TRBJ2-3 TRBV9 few CASSVSLAGADTQYF TGTGCCAGCAGCGTGAGCCTAGCGGGAGCAGATACGCAGTATTTT
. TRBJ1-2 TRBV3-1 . CASSQDRKGTYGYTF TGTGCCAGCAGCCAAGATCGTAAGGGGACCTATGGCTACACCTTC
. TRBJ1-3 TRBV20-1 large CSAHNPQSGNTIYF TGCAGTGCTCATAACCCTCAGTCTGGAAACACCATATATTTT
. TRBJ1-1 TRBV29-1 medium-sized CSVAQDGNTEAFF TGCAGCGTTGCCCAAGACGGGAACACTGAAGCTTTCTTT
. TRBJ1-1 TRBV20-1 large CSAPPGGNGGRGAFF TGCAGTGCCCCCCCGGGAGGCAATGGAGGCCGTGGCGCTTTCTTT
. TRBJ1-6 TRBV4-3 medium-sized CASSQVARQTLLHF TGCGCCAGCAGCCAAGTAGCGCGACAGACCCTCCTCCACTTT
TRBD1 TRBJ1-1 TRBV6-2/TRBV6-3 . CASSYRVGRGGGTEAFF TGTGCCAGCAGTTACCGTGTGGGCAGGGGGGGGGGCACTGAAGCTTTCTTT
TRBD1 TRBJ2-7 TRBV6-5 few CASSSLRQGPYYEQYF TGTGCCAGCAGTTCCCTACGACAGGGCCCATACTACGAGCAGTACTTC
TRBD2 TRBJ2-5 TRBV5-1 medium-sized CASSPYLAGQETQYF TGCGCCAGCAGCCCTTATCTAGCGGGGCAAGAGACCCAGTACTTC
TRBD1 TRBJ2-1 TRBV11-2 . CASSSGQGIWGGNEQFF TGTGCCAGCAGCTCGGGACAGGGGATTTGGGGAGGGAATGAGCAGTTCTTC
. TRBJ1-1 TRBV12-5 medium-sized CASAVDREAFF TGTGCTAGCGCGGTAGACAGGGAAGCTTTCTTT
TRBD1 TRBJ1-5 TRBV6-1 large CASRDSGQPYSNQPQHF TGTGCCAGCAGAGATTCGGGACAGCCATATAGCAATCAGCCCCAGCATTTT
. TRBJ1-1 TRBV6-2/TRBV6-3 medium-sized CASSAYGGSNTEAFF TGTGCCAGCAGTGCGTACGGGGGCTCGAACACTGAAGCTTTCTTT
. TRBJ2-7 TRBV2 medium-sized CASSPGRLSTYEQYF TGTGCCAGCAGTCCGGGGCGACTGTCCACCTACGAGCAGTACTTC
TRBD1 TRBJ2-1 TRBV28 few CASRRPGTGTNEQFF TGTGCCAGCAGGCGACCCGGGACAGGGACGAATGAGCAGTTCTTC
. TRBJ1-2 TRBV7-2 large CASSLAADTASLSLYGYTF TGTGCCAGCAGCTTAGCGGCCGACACCGCATCCCTATCACTCTATGGCTACACCTTC
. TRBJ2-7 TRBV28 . CASSLTQWAGEQYF TGTGCCAGCAGTTTGACTCAATGGGCAGGCGAGCAGTACTTC
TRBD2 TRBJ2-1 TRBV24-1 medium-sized CASSGSSLNEQFF TGTGCCAGTAGCGGGAGTTCTTTAAATGAGCAGTTCTTC
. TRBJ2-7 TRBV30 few CAWSVGQGAGEYF .
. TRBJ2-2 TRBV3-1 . CASSQGEWGARSTGELFF TGTGCCAGCAGCCAGGGGGAGTGGGGGGCGCGGAGCACCGGGGAGCTGTTTTTT
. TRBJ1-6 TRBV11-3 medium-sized CASRQNGVPYNSPLHF TGTGCCAGCAGACAAAACGGTGTGCCCTATAATTCACCCCTCCACTTT
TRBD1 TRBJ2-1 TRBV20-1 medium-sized CSARMTGPQDEQFF TGCAGTGCTAGAATGACAGGGCCCCAGGATGAGCAGTTCTTC
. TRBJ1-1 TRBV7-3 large CASSLQGSTEAFF TGTGCCAGCAGCTTACAGGGGAGCACTGAAGCTTTCTTT
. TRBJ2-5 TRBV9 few CASSVAQGKETQYF TGTGCCAGCAGCGTAGCTCAGGGGAAAGAGACCCAGTACTTC
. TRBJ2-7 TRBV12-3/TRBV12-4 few CASSFSLLESYEQYF TGTGCCAGCAGTTTCTCCCTGCTAGAATCCTACGAGCAGTACTTC
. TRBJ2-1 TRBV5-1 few CASSSQGYNEQFF TGCGCCAGCAGCTCCCAGGGGTACAATGAGCAGTTCTTC
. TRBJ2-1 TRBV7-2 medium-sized CASSLRGGGPHEQFF TGTGCCAGCAGCTTACGAGGGGGAGGGCCCCATGAGCAGTTCTTC
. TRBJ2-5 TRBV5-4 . CASSLAGAETQYF TGTGCCAGCAGCTTGGCAGGGGCGGAGACCCAGTACTTC
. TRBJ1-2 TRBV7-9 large CASSPIRGHGYTF TGTGCCAGCAGCCCCATCCGGGGCCATGGCTACACCTTC
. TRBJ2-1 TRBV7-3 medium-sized CASSPTYGIWDEQFF TGTGCCAGCAGCCCAACGTACGGGATTTGGGATGAGCAGTTCTTC
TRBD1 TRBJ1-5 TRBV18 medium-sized CASSPGTGNAYSNQPQHF TGTGCCAGCTCTCCCGGGACAGGGAACGCTTATAGCAATCAGCCCCAGCATTTT
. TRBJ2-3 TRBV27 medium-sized CASSLKLLRGDTQYF TGTGCCAGCAGTTTAAAGTTATTGAGGGGAGATACGCAGTATTTT
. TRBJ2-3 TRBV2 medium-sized CASSLSGGTDTQYF TGTGCCAGCAGCCTTTCAGGGGGCACAGATACGCAGTATTTT
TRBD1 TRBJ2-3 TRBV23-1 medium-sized CASSQLTGAGHTDTQYF TGCGCCAGCAGTCAGCTTACAGGGGCTGGGCACACAGATACGCAGTATTTT
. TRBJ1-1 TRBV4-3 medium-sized CASSQNSQGNTEAFF TGCGCCAGCAGCCAAAACTCACAGGGGAACACTGAAGCTTTCTTT
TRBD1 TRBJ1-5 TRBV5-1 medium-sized CASSLVGSTGGNQPQHF TGCGCCAGCAGCTTGGTTGGGTCTACAGGGGGCAATCAGCCCCAGCATTTT
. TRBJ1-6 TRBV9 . CASSVGGGWDSPLHF TGTGCCAGCAGCGTAGGGGGGGGCTGGGATTCACCCCTCCACTTT
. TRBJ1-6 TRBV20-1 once CSANIRGGSPLHF TGCAGTGCGAACATCCGGGGGGGTTCACCCCTCCACTTT
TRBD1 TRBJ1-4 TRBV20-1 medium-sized CSAGPADRDEKLFF TGCAGTGCTGGCCCCGCGGACAGGGATGAAAAACTGTTTTTT
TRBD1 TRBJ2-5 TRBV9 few CASSDGTGLRETQYF TGTGCCAGCAGCGATGGGACAGGGCTGAGAGAGACCCAGTACTTC
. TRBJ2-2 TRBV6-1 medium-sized CASSEVTRVGTGELFF TGTGCCAGCAGTGAAGTTACGAGGGTCGGGACCGGGGAGCTGTTTTTT
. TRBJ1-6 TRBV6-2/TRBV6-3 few CASSPGSGNSPLHF TGTGCCAGCAGCCCGGGGTCGGGGAATTCACCCCTCCACTTT
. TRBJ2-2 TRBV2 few CASTGASRTGELFF TGTGCCAGCACAGGGGCCAGTCGAACCGGGGAGCTGTTTTTT